This T cell receptor (beta chain) was captured in a study of blood T cell repertoires in COVID-19. As for the study in general: Acute and convalescent COVID-19 samples came from the United States, Italy and Spain. Sample material is recorded as cDNA or gDNA derived from T cells, B-cell-depleted T cells, or PBMCs.

The Seattle patients joined while their infection was active and were tracked longitudinally afterward. Per the study methods: Reference gene primer amplification gave estimated nucleated cell counts. This table comes from immunoSEQ multiplex PCR, and its TCRdb copy is limited to in-frame clones, with some not included. V and J calls and clone size come straight from that table; D and trimming were deduced from the DNA. The sample records some 320,000 clones, roughly 91% being singletons. Germline values: CDR1 SGHVS, CDR2 FQNEAQ. The CDR3 spans 15 residues. The V and J ends lost 6 bases and 6 bases, in that order; junction bases with no gene match: 11.

Sequencing was carried out using peripheral blood. The TCR comes from a woman aged 25 to 39 with COVID-19, enrolled during active disease. The V and J genes are TRBV7-8 and TRBJ2-1, with TRBD1 identical over 7 bases. CDR3 bases: TGTGCCAGCAGTTTACCCGGGACAGTTATCAATGAGCAGTTCTTC. Protein product: CASSLPGTVINEQFF.